These T cell receptor beta chains were read from a single sample in a study of T cells in Graves' hyperthyroidism and ophthalmopathy. TCRdb re-derived calls from the multiplex PCR reads in MiXCR, one entry per CDR3 protein. This sample yields 300,000 to 500,000 distinct CDR3 sequences, of which over 13% are seen a single time; 28% belongs to the top ten. Material for sequencing was blood. Every receptor here comes from a man aged 50 to 59 with Graves' ophthalmopathy. CDR3s include the opening cysteine and the closing phenylalanine or tryptophan. A D gene is named only where the DNA matches it firmly. Rows may omit the clone size; those that give it use once, few, many or a size class.

cdr3_nt	cdr3_aa	d_call	v_call	j_call	clone_size
TGCAGTGCTAGAGCTGGCCGGAACACCGGGGAGCTGTTTTTT	CSARAGRNTGELFF	-	TRBV20-1	TRBJ2-2	-
TGCAGTGCTAGGCGGGACGCTGAGCAGTTCTTC	CSARRDAEQFF	-	TRBV20-1	TRBJ2-1	many
TGCGCCAGCAGCTGGGGACAGAACTACGAGCAGTACTTC	CASSWGQNYEQYF	TRBD1	TRBV5-1	TRBJ2-7	many
TGTGCCTGGAGTCCCGGTGGGTTAAATGAGCAGTTCTTC	CAWSPGGLNEQFF	-	TRBV30	TRBJ2-1	many
TGTGCCACAAAGGGACTAGCGGACTCCTACAATGAGCAGTTCTTC	CATKGLADSYNEQFF	TRBD2	TRBV24-1	TRBJ2-1	-
TGCAGTGCTCGGCAAACTGATACGCAGTATTTT	CSARQTDTQYF	-	TRBV20-1	TRBJ2-3	many
TGTGCCAGCAGTCCGGGACTAGATATGAACACTGAAGCTTTCTTT	CASSPGLDMNTEAFF	-	TRBV12-3/TRBV12-4	TRBJ1-1	-
TGTGCCAACAAAGTAGCGGGAGATGGGACTGAGCAGTTCTTC	CANKVAGDGTEQFF	TRBD2	TRBV11-1	TRBJ2-1	many
TGCAGCGTTGAAGAAGGGGGTGGCTATGGCTACACCTTC	CSVEEGGGYGYTF	-	TRBV29-1	TRBJ1-2	-
TGTGCCAGCAGACGACTAGCGGGAGCCTACGAGCAGTACTTC	CASRRLAGAYEQYF	TRBD2	TRBV27	TRBJ2-7	many
TGTGCCAGCAGTTGGAGGGCGGGTGTTGGCTACGAGCAGTACTTC	CASSWRAGVGYEQYF	-	TRBV27	TRBJ2-7	many
TGCAGTGCTGTACAGGGGACAGGGCTTAGGGAGACCCAGTACTTC	CSAVQGTGLRETQYF	TRBD1	TRBV20-1	TRBJ2-5	-
TGTGCCAGCAGTGCCCGCGAGGACAAGCCCCTCCACTTT	CASSAREDKPLHF	-	TRBV6-1	TRBJ1-6	-
TGCAGCGTTGCCGGGGGAATAGGTAATGAGCAGTTCTTC	CSVAGGIGNEQFF	-	TRBV29-1	TRBJ2-1	many
TGTGCCAGCACCGAACCCCGAAGACGCACGCTGAACACTGAAGCTTTCTTT	CASTEPRRRTLNTEAFF	-	TRBV7-8	TRBJ1-1	few
TGTGCCACCAGTGATAGACAGGGGAGATGGCCCCAGCATTTT	CATSDRQGRWPQHF	TRBD1	TRBV24-1	TRBJ1-5	-
TGTGCCAGTAGTACCCGACTTACTAGCTCCTACGAGCAGTACTTC	CASSTRLTSSYEQYF	-	TRBV19	TRBJ2-7	-
TGCAGTGCTAGTAACGACACCCCCCTGAAGACCCAGTACTTC	CSASNDTPLKTQYF	-	TRBV20-1	TRBJ2-5	-
TGCAGTGTACCTAGCGGGGTCTCCTACGAGCAGTACTTC	CSVPSGVSYEQYF	TRBD2	TRBV20-1	TRBJ2-7	many
TGCAGTGCTAGTTACGGAGGGACGGGTTCACCCCTCCACTTT	CSASYGGTGSPLHF	-	TRBV20-1	TRBJ1-6	many
TGTGCCAGCAGCCACTACGCCGAGCAGTACTTC	CASSHYAEQYF	-	TRBV3-1	TRBJ2-7	many
TGTGCCAGCAGCATCCAGCGGGAGCTGGTGCCCTACGAGCAGTACTTC	CASSIQRELVPYEQYF	TRBD2	TRBV7-9	TRBJ2-7	many
TGCGCCAGCAGCCAACTAGCGGGAGTCGGAGATACGCAGTATTTT	CASSQLAGVGDTQYF	TRBD2	TRBV5-1	TRBJ2-3	many
TGTGCCAGCAGCAACAGGACCTACGAGCAGTACTTC	CASSNRTYEQYF	-	TRBV5-4	TRBJ2-7	few
TGCGCCAGCAGAGTGGGGGGGGGACAGAAATACGAGCAGTACTTC	CASRVGGGQKYEQYF	-	TRBV5-1	TRBJ2-7	many
TGTGCCAGCTCACCACTGAGGGGGGGCCGTCAAGAGACCCAGTACTTC	CASSPLRGGRQETQYF	-	TRBV18	TRBJ2-5	many
TGTGCCAGCAGTTCGGCTAGCGGGAAGGTCGAGCAGTACTTC	CASSSASGKVEQYF	TRBD2	TRBV6-1	TRBJ2-7	few
TGTGCCAGCAGCGTAGTGAGCCTAGGGGCAGATACGCAGTATTTT	CASSVVSLGADTQYF	-	TRBV9	TRBJ2-3	many
TGTGCCAGCAGCCGGGCAGGGGGGAGCGTAAACACCGGGGAGCTGTTTTTT	CASSRAGGSVNTGELFF	-	TRBV7-3	TRBJ2-2	few
TGCAGTGCTAGAGCCCGAATTGATAGCGGGCCAACCTACAATGAGCAGTTCTTC	CSARARIDSGPTYNEQFF	TRBD2	TRBV20-1	TRBJ2-1	-
TGCAGTGCTGTCCCAGGTGCGGGAGAGGTCAATGAGCAGTTCTTC	CSAVPGAGEVNEQFF	TRBD2	TRBV20-1	TRBJ2-1	medium-sized
TGCGCCAGCAGGGGGAGGGGTTACAATTCACCCCTCCACTTT	CASRGRGYNSPLHF	-	TRBV10-2	TRBJ1-6	-
TGTGCCAGCAGCCAAGAAAGTGGAACAGGGGGCCACAATGAGCAGTTCTTC	CASSQESGTGGHNEQFF	TRBD1	TRBV3-1	TRBJ2-1	many
TGTGCCAGCAGATATATTAGCGGGAGTAGCGACGAGCAGTACTTC	CASRYISGSSDEQYF	TRBD2	TRBV7-9	TRBJ2-7	many
TGTGCCAGCAGCCAGGGGGCGCTAGCGGGAGGGGATGAGCAGTTCTTC	CASSQGALAGGDEQFF	TRBD2	TRBV3-1	TRBJ2-1	many
TGTGCCGGCAGCGTTGCCCTTAGCGTGGGCCACGAGCAGTACTTC	CAGSVALSVGHEQYF	-	TRBV7-2	TRBJ2-7	-
TGTGCCAGTAGTATAGACACAAAGAACACTGAAGCTTTCTTT	CASSIDTKNTEAFF	-	TRBV19	TRBJ1-1	-
TGTGCCAGTAGTCCGGGACTAGCGGATACCTACGAGCAGTACTTC	CASSPGLADTYEQYF	TRBD2	TRBV19	TRBJ2-7	many
TGTGCCAGCAGCCAAGCGGGGGGGATTAACACTGAAGCTTTCTTT	CASSQAGGINTEAFF	-	TRBV3-1	TRBJ1-1	many
TGCGCCAGCAGCCAAGCACCCCCAACTAGCGGTCCTCACCCCCGACTTTACTACGAGCAGTACTTC	CASSQAPPTSGPHPRLYYEQYF	TRBD2	TRBV4-1	TRBJ2-7	few
TGTGCCAGCAGCTTCACGGAGACCGAGCAGTACTTC	CASSFTETEQYF	-	TRBV11-2	TRBJ2-7	many
TGTGCCATCAGGGGCGCTAGCGGGAGGGTCAGGTTCGACGAGCAGTACTTC	CAIRGASGRVRFDEQYF	TRBD2	TRBV10-3	TRBJ2-7	-
TGTGCCAGCAGCAAGACTAGCGGGGGATTCCAAGAGACCCAGTACTTC	CASSKTSGGFQETQYF	TRBD2	TRBV11-1	TRBJ2-5	many
TGTGCCAGCAGCCAAGATCCCGTTACGGGCGGGAGTCCGGAGACCCAGTACTTC	CASSQDPVTGGSPETQYF	TRBD2	TRBV4-2	TRBJ2-5	many
TGTGCCAGCTCACCAAAGGAGCGGAGGGACCAAGAGACCCAGTACTTC	CASSPKERRDQETQYF	-	TRBV18	TRBJ2-5	many
TGTGCCAGCAGCCCCCTAGCGGGAGGGTTGGCCTACGAGCAGTACTTC	CASSPLAGGLAYEQYF	TRBD2	TRBV9	TRBJ2-7	-
TGCAGTGCTACTGGGACCCCCAGCGGGGAGCAGTTCTTC	CSATGTPSGEQFF	-	TRBV20-1	TRBJ2-1	few
TGTGCCAGCTTTCAGGACGGAGTCTTAGCGGGACCTAACAATGAGCAGTTCTTC	CASFQDGVLAGPNNEQFF	TRBD2	TRBV28	TRBJ2-1	many
TGCAGCGTTGTGTTTTCGACTAGCGGATACGAGCAGTACTTC	CSVVFSTSGYEQYF	TRBD2	TRBV29-1	TRBJ2-7	few
TGTGCCAGCAGCCCGATGAGCGGGAGTGCAGATACGCAGTATTTT	CASSPMSGSADTQYF	TRBD2	TRBV12-3/TRBV12-4	TRBJ2-3	many
TGTGCCTGGAGGCACAGGGCTGGTTTGAGCAATCAGCCCCAGCATTTT	CAWRHRAGLSNQPQHF	-	TRBV30	TRBJ1-5	many
TGCGCCAGCAGCTATGACACCCCGAACACCGGGGAGCTGTTTTTT	CASSYDTPNTGELFF	-	TRBV5-1	TRBJ2-2	-
TGTGCCAGCAGACGGGACTTCGAAAAACTGTTTTTT	CASRRDFEKLFF	-	TRBV7-9	TRBJ1-4	few
TGTGCCAGCAGTTACTCCGGGGATGGCTCACCCCTCCACTTT	CASSYSGDGSPLHF	-	TRBV6-2/TRBV6-3	TRBJ1-6	many
TGTGCCAGCACCCTCTCGGGAGGGCCCTACAATGAGCAGTTCTTC	CASTLSGGPYNEQFF	TRBD2	TRBV3-1	TRBJ2-1	many
TGTGCCAGCAGCCGGGACAGGGCCAGCACCGGGGAGCTGTTTTTT	CASSRDRASTGELFF	TRBD1	TRBV7-6	TRBJ2-2	few
TGCGCCAGCAGCTTCGAGCCGGCTCCTGGTCGAGGGCTCAGAGATACGCAGTATTTT	CASSFEPAPGRGLRDTQYF	-	TRBV5-1	TRBJ2-3	many
TGCGCCAGCAGCCTATCGCGACTAGCGGTAAACACCGGGGAGCTGTTTTTT	CASSLSRLAVNTGELFF	TRBD2	TRBV5-1	TRBJ2-2	-